Listed below are T cell receptor beta chains from one sample, sequenced in a study of CD8 T cells in ankylosing spondylitis. TCRdb re-analysed the 5' RACE reads in MiXCR, keeping a single row per CDR3 protein. Altogether approximately 500,000 distinct CDR3 sequences are present, more than 9.5% being singletons, with the ten largest covering 6.8%. Sequencing used blood, either unsorted or a sorted T cell fraction (not recorded which). The receptors here all came from a male donor with ankylosing spondylitis. The CDR3 runs from the conserved cysteine through the conserved F or W. A D gene is named only where the DNA matches it firmly. The size field is filled for only some rows; it gives once, few, many or a size class.

CDR3 length	J gene	clone size	D gene	V gene	CDR3 DNA	CDR3 protein
15	TRBJ2-3	many	TRBD2	TRBV29-1	TGCAGCGTGAGGGGCCCAGCGGGAGCGGCAGATACGCAGTATTTT	CSVRGPAGAADTQYF
15	TRBJ2-1	.	TRBD1	TRBV7-9	TGTGCCAGCAGCTGGGTGACAGGGGGCGAGGATGAGCAGTTCTTC	CASSWVTGGEDEQFF
14	TRBJ2-7	few	.	TRBV6-1	TGTGCCAGCAGTACAGGGCCAATAACCTACGAGCAGTACTTC	CASSTGPITYEQYF
14	TRBJ2-4	.	TRBD1	TRBV19	TGTGCCAGTAGGACAGGGTCTACCAAAAACATTCAGTACTTC	CASRTGSTKNIQYF
15	TRBJ2-1	many	.	TRBV21-1	TGTGCCACCCGACAGGGCCCTGGGGCCTACAATGAGCAGTTCTTC	CATRQGPGAYNEQFF
17	TRBJ2-6	.	TRBD1	TRBV3-1	TGTGCCAGCAGCCAAAGCTCAGGGGGAATTGGGGCCAACGTCCTGACTTTC	CASSQSSGGIGANVLTF
16	TRBJ2-7	many	.	TRBV6-5	TGTGCCAGCAGTTACCCACTGACGACAGACTCCTGGGAGCAGTACTTC	CASSYPLTTDSWEQYF
17	TRBJ2-1	few	TRBD2	TRBV7-9	TGTGCCAGCAGCCCGAAGGCGGGAGGGTCGCTTTTGGATGAGCAGTTCTTC	CASSPKAGGSLLDEQFF
14	TRBJ2-3	few	TRBD2	TRBV28	TGTGCCAGCAGTTTGACTAGCGGATGGGATACGCAGTATTTT	CASSLTSGWDTQYF
14	TRBJ2-7	few	.	TRBV29-1	TGCAGCGTTGAGTTTATCCCAGGAGGGTACGAGCAGTACTTC	CSVEFIPGGYEQYF
15	TRBJ1-2	few	.	TRBV4-2	TGTGCCAGCAGCCAAGATGCGGCAGTTTTCTATGGCTACACCTTC	CASSQDAAVFYGYTF
15	TRBJ1-1	many	TRBD1	TRBV5-1	TGCGCCAGCAGCCTACCAGGGACAGCCTACACTGAAGCTTTCTTT	CASSLPGTAYTEAFF
13	TRBJ2-2	few	.	TRBV20-1	TGCAGTGCTAGTTTTCTGGGGACCGGGGAGCTGTTTTTT	CSASFLGTGELFF
14	TRBJ2-5	.	.	TRBV20-1	TGCAGTGCTCCGGGCCTCGGCACACAAGAGACCCAGTACTTC	CSAPGLGTQETQYF
14	TRBJ1-4	few	TRBD1	TRBV20-1	TGCAGTGCTTCCTCCGGGACAGGGGGAGAAAAACTGTTTTTT	CSASSGTGGEKLFF
17	TRBJ2-5	few	.	TRBV27	TGTGCCAGCAGTTCTATGGGGGGGGCGGGAGAGGAGGAGACCCAGTACTTC	CASSSMGGAGEEETQYF
13	TRBJ1-1	.	TRBD1	TRBV20-1	TGCAGTGCTCCATGGACAGGGCACACTGAAGCTTTCTTT	CSAPWTGHTEAFF
20	TRBJ1-5	.	TRBD1	TRBV6-2/TRBV6-3	TGTGCCAGCAGTTATCCCCAGACAGGGGGCATCGACCGAAGCAATCAGCCCCAGCATTTT	CASSYPQTGGIDRSNQPQHF
13	TRBJ2-5	.	TRBD1	TRBV5-1	TGCGCCAGCAGGGTGGGACAGGGAGAGACCCAGTACTTC	CASRVGQGETQYF
13	TRBJ2-1	.	.	TRBV7-9	TGTGCCAGCAGCTATAGACTAAAAGATGAGCAGTTCTTC	CASSYRLKDEQFF
13	TRBJ1-1	once	.	TRBV28	TGTGCCAGCAGCCGAATTGGACGCACTGAAGCTTTCTTT	CASSRIGRTEAFF
14	TRBJ1-1	few	.	TRBV12-3/TRBV12-4	TGTGCCAGCAGAGACGACAGGCTGAACACTGAAGCTTTCTTT	CASRDDRLNTEAFF
16	TRBJ2-1	few	.	TRBV7-2	TGTGCCAGCAGCTTAGCAACCTTGAAATCCTACAATGAGCAGTTCTTC	CASSLATLKSYNEQFF
14	TRBJ1-5	.	.	TRBV19	TGTGCCAGTAGTATAGCGGCCAACCCAAGGCCCCAGCATTTT	CASSIAANPRPQHF
14	TRBJ1-4	many	TRBD1	TRBV20-1	TGCAGTGCTAGTAGGGACAGGGTTTTCGAAAAACTGTTTTTT	CSASRDRVFEKLFF
12	TRBJ1-1	.	.	TRBV20-1	TGCAGTGCTAGACACCAGAACACTGAAGCTTTCTTT	CSARHQNTEAFF
16	TRBJ1-5	.	.	TRBV24-1	TGTGCCACCAGTGAATCAGGTCGGACCGAGAATCAGCCCCAGCATTTT	CATSESGRTENQPQHF
12	TRBJ2-2	few	.	TRBV29-1	TGCAGCGTACGGGGCGAGGGCGGGGAGCTGTTTTTT	CSVRGEGGELFF
12	TRBJ1-1	few	.	TRBV7-9	TGTGCCAGCCTAAAAATGGGCAGGGTAGCTTTCTTT	CASLKMGRVAFF
11	TRBJ1-4	few	.	TRBV2	TGTGCCAGCGGAGGAAACGAAAAACTGTTTTTT	CASGGNEKLFF
12	TRBJ1-1	.	.	TRBV2	TGTGCCAGCGAAGAGGGGAACACTGAAGCTTTCTTT	CASEEGNTEAFF
15	TRBJ2-5	.	TRBD2	TRBV4-2	TGTGCCAGCAGCCAAGACAAGCGGGAGATTGGGCCCCAGTACTTC	CASSQDKREIGPQYF
13	TRBJ2-2	.	.	TRBV27	TGTGCCAGCAGTTTAACGTATACCGGGGAGCTGTTTTTT	CASSLTYTGELFF
14	TRBJ2-5	.	TRBD1	TRBV20-1	TGCAGTGCTAGAGATTTTACAGGGGACGAGACCCAGTACTTC	CSARDFTGDETQYF
15	TRBJ1-2	.	.	TRBV18	TGTGCCAGCTCACCAAGGGGGAAAGAGAACTATGGCTACACCTTC	CASSPRGKENYGYTF
15	TRBJ1-2	.	.	TRBV5-1	TGCGCCAGCAGCTTTCTTACACAGGTGCTTGATGGCTACACCTTC	CASSFLTQVLDGYTF
15	TRBJ2-5	.	TRBD1	TRBV3-1	TGTGCCAGCAGCTATCCGGGACAGGGACGAGAGACCCAGTACTTC	CASSYPGQGRETQYF
15	TRBJ1-2	few	TRBD1	TRBV18	TGTGCCAGCTCACCGGGACAGGGATTTATCTATGGCTACACCTTC	CASSPGQGFIYGYTF
13	TRBJ2-2	.	.	TRBV29-1	TGCAGCGTTGATAGGACGAACACCGGGGAGCTGTTTTTT	CSVDRTNTGELFF
14	TRBJ2-1	few	.	TRBV20-1	TGCAGTGCAGAAACAGGGGAGGTCTACAATGAGCAGTTCTTC	CSAETGEVYNEQFF
15	TRBJ2-1	few	.	TRBV7-9	TGTGCCAGCTATTGGGGGAGCAGCTCCTACAATGAGCAGTTCTTC	CASYWGSSSYNEQFF
16	TRBJ2-1	.	TRBD2	TRBV29-1	TGCAGCGTTGAATCGGTTGGGACTAGTGGCTACAATGAGCAGTTCTTC	CSVESVGTSGYNEQFF
18	TRBJ1-5	.	.	TRBV6-1	TGTGCCAGCAGTGAAATCTGGACGGGACTTTATAGCAATCAGCCCCAGCATTTT	CASSEIWTGLYSNQPQHF
12	TRBJ2-7	.	.	TRBV13	TGTGCCAGCAGTTGGAAGGGCTTCGAGCAGTACTTC	CASSWKGFEQYF
15	TRBJ2-7	once	.	TRBV3-1	TGTGCCAGCAGCCAAGTAGTGCAGGGCCGATCTGAGCAGTACTTC	CASSQVVQGRSEQYF
14	TRBJ1-2	once	.	TRBV12-3/TRBV12-4	TGTGCCAGCAGTTTGGCGCTCAGGCTTAGTGGCTACACCTTC	CASSLALRLSGYTF
14	TRBJ2-2	few	.	TRBV21-1	TGTGCCAGCAAGGCCCACAGTAACACCGGGGAGCTGTTTTTT	CASKAHSNTGELFF
15	TRBJ1-1	many	.	TRBV2	TGTGCCAGCAGTGAAGCGTCGACCCTGGGCACTGAAGCTTTCTTT	CASSEASTLGTEAFF
14	TRBJ2-7	many	.	TRBV12-3/TRBV12-4	TGTGCCAGCAGTTTAGGGTCCTCCAGCGACGAGCAGTACTTC	CASSLGSSSDEQYF
12	TRBJ1-2	many	.	TRBV5-1	TGCGCCAGCAGCTCACAGTTCTATGGCTACACCTTC	CASSSQFYGYTF
14	TRBJ2-2	.	.	TRBV7-9	TGTGCCAGCCTAAACCTGGGAAACACCGGGGAGCTGTTTTTT	CASLNLGNTGELFF
16	TRBJ1-6	few	TRBD1	TRBV5-1	TGCGCCAGCAGACAAATTCCGGGACAGGGTAATTCACCCCTCCACTTT	CASRQIPGQGNSPLHF
16	TRBJ2-3	.	.	TRBV7-9	TGTGCCAGCAGCCCGGTGGTCCCCCGGGGATCAGATACGCAGTATTTT	CASSPVVPRGSDTQYF
14	TRBJ2-1	many	.	TRBV2	TGTGCCAGCAGTGAATCCAGCTCCTACAATGAGCAGTTCTTC	CASSESSSYNEQFF
13	TRBJ2-1	few	TRBD2	TRBV24-1	TGTGCCTCCTCCGGGACTAGATTTGATGAGCAGTTCTTC	CASSGTRFDEQFF
11	TRBJ1-1	many	.	TRBV29-1	TGCAGCGTTGAATTGAACACTGAAGCTTTCTTT	CSVELNTEAFF
15	TRBJ2-1	few	TRBD1	TRBV6-2/TRBV6-3	TGTGCCAGCAGTTTGACCGGGACAGGGGGAGGTGAGCAGTTCTTC	CASSLTGTGGGEQFF
14	TRBJ2-2	once	TRBD2	TRBV29-1	TGCAGCGTTGGGGCTAGCGGGACTCTCGGGGAGCTGTTTTTT	CSVGASGTLGELFF
13	TRBJ1-4	few	TRBD1	TRBV20-1	TGCAGTGCCCAGACAGGGAACCCACGAAAACTGTTTTTT	CSAQTGNPRKLFF